These T cell receptor delta chains were read from a single sample in a study of gamma-delta T cells after stem cell transplantation. TCRdb re-called the RT-PCR reads through CATT. The data hold more than 1,000 delta-chain clones, with roughly 5.3% observed a single time. Specimen: gamma-delta T cells. These receptors were collected from a human donor. It is not recorded whose cells these are; they may come from a transplant donor. Each CDR3 is given with its conserved first and last residue. Each record gives: J gene, V gene, clone size, D gene, CDR3 protein. A D gene is named only where the DNA matches it firmly. Rows give clone size only sometimes, using once, few, many, or a class for an expanded clone.

j_gene: TRDJ1; v_gene: TRDV2; abundance: large; d_gene: TRDD3; CDR3aa: CACDTLASGDVGVVGDTLADKLIF
j_gene: TRDJ1; v_gene: TRDV2; abundance: hyperexpanded; d_gene: TRDD3; CDR3aa: CACDLLGMDKLIF
j_gene: TRDJ1; v_gene: TRDV2; abundance: medium-sized; d_gene: TRDD3; CDR3aa: CACDTVEFLGDRGTMKLIF
j_gene: TRDJ1; v_gene: TRDV2; abundance: large; d_gene: TRDD3; CDR3aa: CACDPLGDGGGYLRGYTDKLIF
j_gene: TRDJ1; v_gene: TRDV2; abundance: large; d_gene: TRDD3; CDR3aa: CACDTVQTGGYLNKLIF
j_gene: TRDJ1; v_gene: TRDV2; abundance: large; d_gene: TRDD3; CDR3aa: CACDSLKLGDTRTDKLIF
j_gene: TRDJ1; v_gene: TRDV2; abundance: medium-sized; d_gene: TRDD3; CDR3aa: CACDLVLGDTRKDKLIF
j_gene: TRDJ1; v_gene: TRDV2; abundance: few; d_gene: TRDD3; CDR3aa: CACDRLAPPALGDTGTDKLIF
j_gene: TRDJ1; v_gene: TRDV2; abundance: medium-sized; d_gene: -; CDR3aa: CACDTMATTTDKLIF
j_gene: TRDJ1; v_gene: TRDV2; abundance: medium-sized; d_gene: TRDD3; CDR3aa: CACDTVDVWGPNTDKLIF
j_gene: TRDJ3; v_gene: TRDV2; abundance: few; d_gene: TRDD3; CDR3aa: CACDTVGLGGHSWDTRQMFF
j_gene: TRDJ1; v_gene: TRDV2; abundance: medium-sized; d_gene: TRDD3; CDR3aa: CACDTVGVGDTVDKLIF
j_gene: TRDJ1; v_gene: TRDV2; abundance: large; d_gene: TRDD3; CDR3aa: CACDRLGESTDKLIF
j_gene: TRDJ1; v_gene: TRDV2; abundance: large; d_gene: -; CDR3aa: CACDTVGGHDKLIF
j_gene: TRDJ1; v_gene: TRDV2; abundance: few; d_gene: -; CDR3aa: CACEPLSAKPPGGSPDSLMKLNTDKLIF
j_gene: TRDJ1; v_gene: TRDV2; abundance: -; d_gene: TRDD3; CDR3aa: CACDKLGILAPDKLIF
j_gene: TRDJ1; v_gene: TRDV2; abundance: -; d_gene: TRDD3; CDR3aa: CACDHVLGDTRRTDKLIF
j_gene: TRDJ1; v_gene: TRDV2; abundance: few; d_gene: TRDD3; CDR3aa: CACDRLGDDTDKLIF
j_gene: TRDJ3; v_gene: TRDV2; abundance: -; d_gene: TRDD3; CDR3aa: CACDPVLGDPSSWDTRQMFF
j_gene: TRDJ1; v_gene: TRDV2; abundance: -; d_gene: TRDD3; CDR3aa: CACDTVSGGVTDKLIF
j_gene: TRDJ3; v_gene: TRDV2; abundance: large; d_gene: TRDD3; CDR3aa: CACDPVLGGHSWDTRQMFF
j_gene: TRDJ1; v_gene: TRDV2; abundance: large; d_gene: TRDD3; CDR3aa: CACDTVVGGGYASSDKLIF
j_gene: TRDJ1; v_gene: TRDV2; abundance: large; d_gene: -; CDR3aa: CACDTVEYTDKLIF
j_gene: TRDJ1; v_gene: TRDV2; abundance: few; d_gene: -; CDR3aa: CACDPIPTIHWGDTDKLIF
j_gene: TRDJ1; v_gene: TRDV2; abundance: -; d_gene: -; CDR3aa: CACDTVRGGTDKLIF
j_gene: TRDJ1; v_gene: TRDV2; abundance: -; d_gene: TRDD3; CDR3aa: CACDTVGTGVHPTDKLIF
j_gene: TRDJ1; v_gene: TRDV2; abundance: -; d_gene: TRDD3; CDR3aa: CACDTLGDLNTDTLIF
j_gene: TRDJ1; v_gene: TRDV2; abundance: few; d_gene: TRDD3; CDR3aa: CACDLMSAGLGDTGNTDKLIF
j_gene: TRDJ1; v_gene: TRDV2; abundance: few; d_gene: TRDD3; CDR3aa: CACDTVMPTGAYGDKLIF
j_gene: TRDJ1; v_gene: TRDV2; abundance: few; d_gene: TRDD3; CDR3aa: CACDPVLGDTSTDKLIF
j_gene: TRDJ1; v_gene: TRDV2; abundance: large; d_gene: TRDD3; CDR3aa: CACDTIRGGYGNTVDKLIF
j_gene: TRDJ2; v_gene: TRDV2; abundance: -; d_gene: -; CDR3aa: CACDPAGGLLEAQLFF
j_gene: TRDJ1; v_gene: TRDV2; abundance: -; d_gene: TRDD3; CDR3aa: CACVPLLGDPLTDKLIF
j_gene: TRDJ1; v_gene: TRDV2; abundance: large; d_gene: TRDD3; CDR3aa: CACDRLGDTGNTDKLIF
j_gene: TRDJ1; v_gene: TRDV2; abundance: -; d_gene: -; CDR3aa: CACDPLPAVLGKESQPTDKLIF
j_gene: TRDJ1; v_gene: TRDV2; abundance: medium-sized; d_gene: TRDD3; CDR3aa: CACNDLHLLGDMSTDKLIF
j_gene: TRDJ1; v_gene: TRDV2; abundance: large; d_gene: -; CDR3aa: CACETLPFDKSTDKLIF
j_gene: TRDJ1; v_gene: TRDV2; abundance: few; d_gene: TRDD3; CDR3aa: CACDRLLGDPLTDKLIF
j_gene: TRDJ1; v_gene: TRDV2; abundance: medium-sized; d_gene: TRDD3; CDR3aa: CACDTLQSSYVLGDTLHTDKLIF
j_gene: TRDJ1; v_gene: TRDV2; abundance: large; d_gene: TRDD3; CDR3aa: CACDHVSALPTSMGDTLYTDKLIF
j_gene: TRDJ1; v_gene: TRDV2; abundance: hyperexpanded; d_gene: -; CDR3aa: CACDTVSRLGDRRTDKLIF